Presented here are 10 T cell receptor beta chains from one specimen sequenced in a study of CD8 T cells in ankylosing spondylitis (dated by TCRdb to between 2016 and 2019). The protocol used for the library was 5' RACE. The listed sequencing device is Illumina HiSeq 2500. TCRdb's own reprocessing of the public reads used fastp at Q25 and MiXCR and kept productive beta chains. One record per CDR3 amino acid sequence lists the most common genes and DNA. A total of tens of thousands of distinct CDR3 sequences appear in this sample, about 10% of them only once. The top ten constitute over 1.1% of the sample. The material sequenced was blood, either unsorted or a sorted T cell fraction (not recorded which). The receptors shown here come from a male donor with ankylosing spondylitis or in good health (not recorded which).

This clonotype was seen at least ten times. The chain carries TRBV5-1 and TRBJ1-5; D uncertain. The V gene lost 0 bases and the J gene lost 0 bases, with 7 bases spanning the gap. Germline CDR1 is SGHRS and CDR2 is YFSETQ. The CDR3 covers 15 residues. The CDR3 region has the DNA TGCGCCAGCAGCTTGGATCATCCTAGCAATCAGCCCCAGCATTTT. It codes for CASSLDHPSNQPQHF.

The V call is TRBV12-3 or TRBV12-4, the J call TRBJ1-5, with D hard to call. V lost 7 bases and J lost 2, with 15 bases in between. The CDR3 consists of 15 residues. In DNA form, the CDR3 reads TGTGCCAGCATCGAGCACATGGGAGGCAATCAGCCCCAGCATTTT. It codes for CASIEHMGGNQPQHF.

This clonotype appeared many times. J is TRBJ2-7 and V is TRBV6-5; 7 nucleotides align to TRBD1. CDR3 length: 15 residues. V shed 5 bases, J shed 2 bases, and the junction held 9 bases outside the gene matches. Germline lookup yields CDR1 MNHEY and CDR2 SVGAGI. This chain's CDR3 is CASSHPAQGTYEQYF. In DNA, the CDR3 is TGTGCCAGCAGTCACCCGGCACAGGGGACCTACGAGCAGTACTTC.

This clonotype was recorded a few times. The chain uses TRBV3-1 and TRBJ1-6, with D unresolved. The CDR3 is 17 amino acids. The ends were cut back, 3 bases at V and 5 bases at J, with 17 bases in the middle. CDR1 LGHDT and CDR2 YNNKEL come from the germline V gene (reference sequence). CDR3 DNA: TGTGCCAGCAGCCAGTTTGGAGCCGCCGGGAATAATTCACCCCTCCACTTT. Protein sequence: CASSQFGAAGNNSPLHF.

This chain connects TRBV11-2 to TRBJ2-1; maybe TRBD2 (5 bases). Trimming removed 2 bases from V and 7 bases from J, with 24 bases in between. The CDR3 consists of 18 residues. Germline V gene lookup returns CDR1 SGHAT and CDR2 FQNNGV. CDR3 sequence (DNA): TGTGCCAGCAGCTTAAGGAGGTGGAATCGCGAGGTCGGGAATGAGCAGTTCTTC. Amino acids: CASSLRRWNREVGNEQFF.

The chain carries TRBV4-2 and TRBJ1-1; possible D gene TRBD1, 6 bases. Germline V gene lookup returns CDR1 LGHNA and CDR2 YNFKEQ. The V gene lost 2 bases and the J gene lost 0 bases, with 10 bases spanning the gap. The CDR3 is 15 amino acids. CDR3 residues: CASSQNTGMNTEAFF. In DNA form, the CDR3 reads TGTGCCAGCAGCCAAAATACAGGGATGAACACTGAAGCTTTCTTT.

This chain links TRBV7-2 with TRBJ2-5; TRBD2 aligns across 9 bases. The CDR3 has 14 amino acids. Germline CDR1 reads SGHTA; CDR2 reads FQGNSA. Germline trimming cut 6 bases from V and 2 bases from J; bases unmatched to any gene: 4. The CDR3 protein is CASRRGGEQETQYF. CDR3 nucleotide sequence: TGTGCCAGCAGGCGGGGGGGCGAGCAAGAGACCCAGTACTTC.

This clonotype was seen ten or more times. The gene calls are TRBV6-5 and TRBJ2-7; TRBD1 matches at 7 bases. The CDR3 has 14 residues. CDR1 is MNHEY, CDR2 SVGAGI, per germline. The trim removed 4 bases at V and 4 bases at J, leaving 7 bases unmatched. CDR3 sequence (DNA): TGTGCCAGCAGTTTGCCCGGGACAGAATACGAGCAGTACTTC. It codes for CASSLPGTEYEQYF.

The V gene is TRBV12-3 or TRBV12-4, the J gene TRBJ2-7; D remains unclear. Trimming cost V 3 bases and J 3 bases, with 6 bases left between them. The CDR3 covers 12 residues. The DNA of the CDR3 is TGTGCCAGCAGTTTCTCTGGCTACGAGCAGTACTTC. Its translation is CASSFSGYEQYF.

The gene calls are TRBV3-1 and TRBJ1-1; D unresolved. CDR1 is LGHDT, CDR2 YNNKEL, per germline (reference sequence). The CDR3 covers 13 residues. The V and J ends lost 8 bases and 1 base respectively, with 11 bases between them. Here the CDR3 reads CASGPTENTEAFF. The CDR3 nucleotides read TGTGCCAGCGGACCGACTGAGAACACTGAAGCTTTCTTT. Using reference TRBV3-1 and TRBJ1-1 for the parts outside the CDR3, the full variable domain is DTAVSQTPKYLVTQMGNDKSIKCEQNLGHDTMYWYKQDSKKFLKIMFSYNNKELIINETVPNRFSPKSPDKAHLNLHINSLELGDSAVYFCASGPTENTEAFFGQGTRLTVV.